The clone carrying this T cell receptor beta chain was recorded many times. Its specificity is not known. The record originates from a study of blood T cells in healthy people across ages. The ends were cut back, 6 bases at V and 5 bases at J, with 13 bases in the middle. The CDR3 is made up of 13 amino acids. The germline V gene encodes CDR1 SGHTA and CDR2 FQGNSA. General study points: Age advanced and TCR beta diversity per million T cells fell, roughly linearly.

Combining a sample-barcoded 5' primer with a J-beta primer mix, a second PCR ran for 7 to 11 cycles. TCRdb itself ran the 5' RACE reads through MiXCR, one entry per CDR3 protein. The sample has around 670,000 distinct CDR3 sequences; approximately 30% are singletons. V and J are TRBV7-2 and TRBJ1-1; D is unresolved. This clonotype was obtained from an elderly woman in good health. The sequencing input was blood. The CDR3 DNA sequence: TGTGCCAGCAGGGCGCAGGTTAGGACTGAAGCTTTCTTT. It encodes CASRAQVRTEAFF.